One sample yielded the 13 T cell receptor beta chains listed below, sequenced in a study of glioma-infiltrating T cells. Using RNA template, CDR3s of TCR alpha and beta were amplified with iRepertoire arm-PCR. Via MiXCR, TCRdb re-called the multiplex PCR reads, giving one row per CDR3 protein. This table holds around 180,000 distinct CDR3 sequences, about 40% found once. The sequenced material came from glioma tissue, nonneoplastic brain tissue, or PBMCs (not recorded which). The receptors stem from a human donor with low-grade glioma or glioblastoma, undergoing nonglioma brain surgery, or in good health (not recorded which).

This clonotype was counted a few times. The rearrangement links TRBV19 to TRBJ2-3; unclear D gene. V shed 3 bases and J shed 0 bases, with 7 bases lying between them. The length of the CDR3 is 14 residues. The V gene's germline CDR1 is LNHDA and CDR2 SQIVND (reference sequence). The DNA for the CDR3 is TGTGCCAGTAGTATGGGATATAGCACAGATACGCAGTATTTT. Its translation: CASSMGYSTDTQYF.

This clonotype was seen ten or more times. This chain connects TRBV6-2 or TRBV6-3 to TRBJ2-5, with TRBD2 identical over 11 bases. This CDR3 spans 15 amino acids. CDR1 and CDR2 (germline): MNHEY, SVGEGT. Germline trimming cut 3 bases from V and 3 bases from J; bases unmatched to any gene: 3. The DNA for the CDR3 is TGTGCCAGCAGTTATCCGGGACTAGCGGAAGAGACCCAGTACTTC. It codes for CASSYPGLAEETQYF.

J is TRBJ2-1 and V is TRBV7-8; tentatively, D is TRBD2 (6 bases). The CDR3 is made up of 17 amino acids. Trimming stripped 5 bases from V and 8 bases from J, with 25 bases between. Germline V CDR1 and CDR2: SGHVS, FQNEAQ. The CDR3 loop is CASSHFFGGDTVHEQFF. In DNA, the CDR3 is TGTGCCAGCAGCCATTTTTTCGGGGGAGACACAGTGCATGAGCAGTTCTTC.

A remark on this clonotype: A much larger clone is a single base away; this may be a read error. The chain recombines TRBV10-3 with TRBJ2-5, with TRBD1 identical over 10 bases. The germline V gene encodes CDR1 ENHRY and CDR2 SYGVKD. This CDR3 comprises 13 residues. In nucleotides, the CDR3 is TGTGCCATCGGACAGGGGGTTGGGGAGACCAAGTACTTC. Protein sequence: CAIGQGVGETKYF.

Only a few counts were recorded for this clonotype. CDR3 bases: TGTGCCAGTAGTACGCAGCCTTTCACAGATACGCAGTATTTT. Protein product: CASSTQPFTDTQYF. The V gene is TRBV19, the J gene TRBJ2-3; no definite D call. This CDR3 is built from 14 residues. Germline V lookup: CDR1 LNHDA, CDR2 SQIVND (reference sequence). Trimming took off 4 bases at V and 2 bases at J, with 10 bases between the two ends.

Regarding this clonotype: With a much larger clone just one base away, this may be a read error. The CDR3 here is CASSPEQANTEALF. CDR3 DNA: TGTGCCAGCTCACCGGAGCAAGCGAACACTGAAGCTTTGTTT. V and J are TRBV18 and TRBJ1-1; no definite D call. This CDR3 has 14 residues. Germline V gene data show CDR1 as KGHSH and CDR2 as LQKENI.

A word on this clonotype: A much larger clone differs from this one at a single base, so this may be a read error. The chain uses TRBV28 and TRBJ2-7; TRBD2 aligns across 9 bases. J lost 4 bases, V lost 5 bases, and 9 bases had no gene match. Germline values: CDR1 MDHEN, CDR2 SYDVKM. The CDR3 loop spans 15 amino acids. CDR3 sequence: CASSALGTSSYEQYF. The CDR3 bases are TGTGCCAGCAGTGCACTCGGGACTAGCTCGTACGAGCAGTACTTC. The full variable domain, its missing parts supplied by reference TRBV28 and TRBJ2-7, is DVKVTQSSRYLVKRTGEKVFLECVQDMDHENMFWYRQDPGLGLRLIYFSYDVKMKEKGDIPEGYSVSREKKERFSLILESASTNQTSMYLCASSALGTSSYEQYFGPGTRLTVT.

The V gene is TRBV20-1, the J gene TRBJ1-1, with D hard to call. Germline CDR1 reads DFQATT; CDR2 reads SNEGSKA (reference sequence). This CDR3 region has 14 residues. V lost 1 base, J lost 1 base, and 10 bases lay in between. CDR3: CSARGTQSNTEAFF. The CDR3 coding sequence is TGCAGTGCTAGAGGTACTCAATCGAACACTGAAGCTTTCTTT.

This clonotype was counted many times. The chain couples TRBV2 to TRBJ1-1, with a tentative D call TRBD1 (6 bases). Germline V lookup: CDR1 SNHLY, CDR2 FYNNEI. CDR3 size: 12 residues. With 10 bases removed from V and 5 bases from J, the gap between germline ends came to 14 bases. In DNA, the CDR3 is TGTGCCACCAAGGAGGGGGGGACTGAAGCTTTCTTT. Protein sequence: CATKEGGTEAFF.

The chain recombines TRBV6-1 with TRBJ2-7, with 8 bases identical to TRBD1. The V gene's germline CDR1 is MNHNS and CDR2 SASEGT. This CDR3 comprises 14 residues. The junction had 5 bases not matched to a gene; V was cut back by 3 bases and J by 4 bases. For the CDR3, the DNA is TGTGCCAGCAGTGACAGGACAGGGCGGTACGAGCAGTACTTC. Translating it yields CASSDRTGRYEQYF.

This clonotype was counted ten times or more. The chain has TRBV28 and TRBJ2-7; D gene unclear. The CDR3 totals 13 residues. V gave up 3 bases and J gave up 2 bases, with 8 bases separating them. CDR1 is MDHEN and CDR2 is SYDVKM in the germline V gene. CDR3 loop: CASSFQNPYEQYF. CDR3 in DNA: TGTGCCAGCAGTTTCCAGAACCCCTACGAGCAGTACTTC. The full variable domain, rest sourced from reference TRBV28 and TRBJ2-7, is DVKVTQSSRYLVKRTGEKVFLECVQDMDHENMFWYRQDPGLGLRLIYFSYDVKMKEKGDIPEGYSVSREKKERFSLILESASTNQTSMYLCASSFQNPYEQYFGPGTRLTVT.

A word on this clonotype: This may come from a read error, since a much larger clone is one base off. The rearrangement links TRBV2 to TRBJ1-5; 8 nucleotides agree with TRBD1. The trim removed 8 bases at V and 1 base at J, leaving 10 bases unmatched. Germline assignment: CDR1 SNHLY and CDR2 FYNNEI. The length of the CDR3 is 16 residues. The CDR3 nucleotides read TGTGCCAGCGGACAGGGCCTGGGATGGAGCAATCAGCCCCAGCATTTT. Its protein is CASGQGLGWSNQPQHF.

This clonotype occurred a few times. This chain uses TRBV5-1 with TRBJ2-3, with D maybe TRBD2 (5 bases). The CDR3 totals 11 residues. Deletions cut 8 bases from V and 5 bases from J, with 9 bases between. Germline values: CDR1 SGHRS, CDR2 YFSETQ. CDR3 sequence: CASREGDTQYF. Here the CDR3 DNA reads TGCGCCAGTCGCGAGGGAGATACGCAGTATTTT.